The next 6 T cell receptor beta chains were all read from a single sample in a study of regulatory T cells in long-lasting Graves disease (dated by TCRdb to about 2021). Interpreted using the paper, the time point label stands for: persistent/refractory GD, antithyroid drugs over 5 years with positive TRAb. For both TCR sequencing and RNA sequencing, RNA was extracted from PBMCs using TRIzol. The library relied on multiplex PCR. The sequencer listed for this sample is Illumina HiSeq 4000. To build TCR beta libraries, CDR3 regions were amplified by Arm-PCR using iRepertoire HTBI primers. In TCRdb, the public reads were trimmed at Q25 with fastp and aligned with MiXCR, with productive beta chains retained. Identical CDR3 protein sequences are pooled into one entry, listed with their most common genes and DNA. Within this sample are roughly 400,000 distinct CDR3 sequences, with 21% of them counted one time only. The leading ten clones occupy roughly an eighth of the sample.

Material: peripheral blood mononuclear cells (PBMCs), obtained when the disease was refractory, from a patient treated with antithyroid drugs. These receptors originate from a female donor with Graves disease.

This clonotype was observed a few times. V and J are TRBV29-1 and TRBJ1-4; TRBD1 aligns across 7 bases. The trim removed 5 bases at V and 4 bases at J, leaving 7 bases unmatched. The CDR3 contains 14 residues. Germline lookup yields CDR1 SQVTM and CDR2 ANQGSEA. The CDR3 coding sequence is TGCAGCGTTCAGCAGGGACAGAATAATGAAAAACTGTTTTTT. This gives the protein CSVQQGQNNEKLFF.

This clonotype was seen ten or more times. The genes are TRBV28 and TRBJ2-7; TRBD2 matches 12 bases. The germline gives CDR1 MDHEN, CDR2 SYDVKM. V lost 5 bases to trimming and J lost 0 bases; unmatched junction nucleotides: 2. CDR3 length: 15 amino acids. DNA of the CDR3: TGTGCCAGCAGTATGACTAGCGGGAGCTCCTACGAGCAGTACTTC. Translated: CASSMTSGSSYEQYF.

This clonotype turned up a few times. This chain connects TRBV6-1 to TRBJ2-5; possibly TRBD2 for D (6 bases). Deletions cut 0 bases from V and 4 bases from J, with 18 bases between. The CDR3 runs 17 residues. The germline V gene has CDR1 MNHNS and CDR2 SASEGT. CDR3 sequence (DNA): TGTGCCAGCAGTGAAGCGCTAGCTGCGGGAAGTCGAGAGACCCAGTACTTC. Its translation is CASSEALAAGSRETQYF.

This clonotype was found many times. The chain employs TRBV12-3 or TRBV12-4 and TRBJ2-2, with D maybe TRBD2 (5 bases). With 6 bases removed from V and 10 bases from J, the gap between germline ends came to 15 bases. The length of the CDR3 is 13 residues. CDR3 in amino acids: CASRNDAGEELFF. CDR3 DNA: TGTGCCAGCAGAAATGACGCCGGGGAGGAGCTGTTTTTT.

This clonotype was observed many times. The genes are TRBV12-3 or TRBV12-4 and TRBJ1-6; maybe TRBD1 (6 bases). V was cut by 6 bases and J by 4 bases, with 10 bases left in between. The CDR3 totals 14 residues. This CDR3 reads CASSPRGYNSPLHF. Written as DNA, the CDR3 is TGTGCCAGCAGCCCCAGGGGTTATAATTCACCCCTCCACTTT.

This clonotype was seen only a few times. J is TRBJ2-5 and V is TRBV20-1, with 11 bases fitting TRBD2. After removal of 5 bases from V and 4 bases from J, the junction contained 3 bases not matched to a gene. Germline values: CDR1 DFQATT, CDR2 SNEGSKA (reference sequence). The CDR3 length is 13 residues. The CDR3, as DNA: TGCAGTGCTTCCGGGACTAGCGGAGAGACCCAGTACTTC. Protein: CSASGTSGETQYF.